The T cell receptor (beta chain) described here comes from a study of response to subunit inactivated influenza vaccine. General observations from the study: The study's authors posited that every seasonal influenza vaccination enlists few new T cells.

Regarding this clonotype: The antigen remains unidentified.

TCRdb processed the RT-PCR reads anew with MiXCR; each CDR3 protein has one entry. Found here are about 800,000 distinct CDR3 sequences, around 20% of them singletons; the top ten hold approximately 10%. Germline CDR1 and CDR2: DFQATT and SNEGSKA (reference sequence). CDR3 size: 14 residues. V lost 0 bases to trimming and J lost 6 bases, with 15 bases between them. Sequencing was performed on PBMCs from blood, taken roughly 5 days after vaccination. The receptor's source is a man between 50 and 59 years old who received an inactivated influenza vaccine. The V gene is TRBV20-1, the J gene TRBJ2-7; D unclear. Here the CDR3 DNA reads TGCAGTGCTAGAGATCAGAGGACGAGGATCGAGCAGTACTTC. It codes for CSARDQRTRIEQYF.